Listed below are T cell receptor beta chains from one sample, sequenced in a study of shared clonotypes between healthy human individuals. The repertoire was sequenced with immunoSEQ multiplex PCR; TCRdb's copy has only in-frame clones and lacks some. The repertoire holds about 1.4 million clones, with roughly 96% as singletons. The sequencing input was naive CD4+ T cells sorted from blood. The receptors were sampled from a man aged 25-45 years in good health. The CDR3 runs from the conserved cysteine through the conserved F or W. The D gene is left open where the match is weak. A row's size may be missing; if present it is once, few, many or a size class.

>TRBV14|NA|TRBD2|TRBJ2-7
TGTGCCAGCAGCCACAACATACTAGCGCAACCCATCGAGCAGTACTTC
CASSHNILAQPIEQYF
>TRBV18|NA|TRBD2|TRBJ2-7
TGTGCCAGCTCACCACTCCAGCGGGAGGGAGGCGAGCAGTACTTC
CASSPLQREGGEQYF
>TRBV10-3|NA|NA|TRBJ1-3
TGTGCCATCTCGGGCGGTGGAAACACCATATATTTT
CAISGGGNTIYF
>TRBV7-9|NA|TRBD2|TRBJ2-1
TGTGCCAGCAGCTTAGTGGCTAGCGGGAGAGGGGGGCAGTTCTTC
CASSLVASGRGGQFF
>TRBV11-2|NA|TRBD1|TRBJ2-1
TGTGCCAGCAGCTTACGGACAGGGAGGAGTAATGAGCAGTTCTTC
CASSLRTGRSNEQFF
>TRBV5-5|NA|NA|TRBJ2-7
TGTGCCAGCAGCTTGCCAGGGCCCTACGAGCAGTACTTC
CASSLPGPYEQYF
>TRBV18|NA|TRBD1|TRBJ1-5
TGTGCCAGCCGGACAGGGGAGAATCAGCCCCAGCATTTT
CASRTGENQPQHF
>TRBV5-1|NA|NA|TRBJ2-1
TGCGCCAGCAGCTTGGTATCGGGCAATGAGCAGTTCTTC
CASSLVSGNEQFF
>TRBV6-4|NA|NA|TRBJ1-1
TGTGCCAGCAGTGTCGGGGAGAACACTGAAGCTTTCTTT
CASSVGENTEAFF
>TRBV27|NA|TRBD1|TRBJ1-5
TGTGCCAGCAGTGTCCGACAGGGGAAGGGTCAGCCCCAGCATTTT
CASSVRQGKGQPQHF
>TRBV19|NA|TRBD2|TRBJ2-1
TGTGCCAGTAGTATCTCGGCGGGAGGGCCTAGTGAGCAGTTCTTC
CASSISAGGPSEQFF
>TRBV7-9|NA|TRBD2|TRBJ2-1
TGTGCCAGCAGCAAAAGCGGGAGGTTCTACAATGAGCAGTTCTTC
CASSKSGRFYNEQFF
>TRBV7-2|once|NA|TRBJ2-5
TGTGCCAGCAGCTTTCTGGAGACCCAGTACTTC
CASSFLETQYF
>TRBV5-1|NA|NA|TRBJ2-1
TGCGCCAGCAGCTTGGAGGGTAGCTCGGGCAATGAGCAGTTCTTC
CASSLEGSSGNEQFF
>TRBV28|once|NA|TRBJ1-4
TGTGCCAGCAAAATAGACGAGGGGCGTGAAAAACTGTTTTTT
CASKIDEGREKLFF
>TRBV11-2|NA|TRBD1|TRBJ2-7
TGTGCCAGCAGCTACAGGGACAGGGCCTACGAGCAGTACTTC
CASSYRDRAYEQYF
>TRBV19|NA|NA|TRBJ2-5
TGTGCCAGTAGTATAGAAGGCACCCTCCAAGAGACCCAGTACTTC
CASSIEGTLQETQYF
>TRBV28|once|NA|TRBJ2-7
TGTGCCAGCAGCTTGAGGAATCTGCCCAGCGAGCAGTACTTC
CASSLRNLPSEQYF
>TRBV28|NA|TRBD2|TRBJ2-3
TGTGCCAGCAGTTTAGTGTCGCTAGCGGGAGGAAAGGATACGCAGTATTTT
CASSLVSLAGGKDTQYF
>TRBV5-6|once|NA|TRBJ2-3
TGTGCCAGCAGCTTGGTAGTTGATACGCAGTATTTT
CASSLVVDTQYF
>TRBV5-4|NA|NA|TRBJ2-7
TGTGCCAGCAGCGCCCGGGACGAGGTAGGAGAGCAGTACTTC
CASSARDEVGEQYF
>TRBV7-2|NA|TRBD2|TRBJ2-7
TGTGCCAGCAGCTTAGGGGCGGGAGACAACGAGCAGTACTTC
CASSLGAGDNEQYF
>TRBV28|NA|NA|TRBJ1-4
TGTGCCAGCAGCCAAGGGTTAACTAATGAAAAACTGTTTTTT
CASSQGLTNEKLFF
>TRBV4-3|NA|NA|TRBJ1-3
TGCGCCAGCAGCCAAGTCTCCTCGGGGTCTGGAAACACCATATATTTT
CASSQVSSGSGNTIYF
>TRBV19|NA|NA|TRBJ2-7
TGTGCCAGCAAACCGATGGGCGGGTACGAGCAGTACTTC
CASKPMGGYEQYF
>TRBV5-1|NA|NA|TRBJ1-1
TGCGCCAGCAGCTTAAGAGCAGGGTATAACACTGAAGCTTTCTTT
CASSLRAGYNTEAFF
>TRBV11-2|NA|NA|TRBJ2-7
TGTGCCAGCAGCTTAGATATCTTCAGAGCCAATATCAAGACCTACGAGCAGTACTTC
CASSLDIFRANIKTYEQYF